The next 12 T cell receptor beta chains were all read from a single sample in a study of Graves' ophthalmopathy and Graves' hyperthyroidism. Scientists amplified the TCR beta CDR3 regions from RNA transcripts. HTBI primers were employed in first-round RT-PCR, then a second-round multiplex PCR followed. Via MiXCR, TCRdb re-called the multiplex PCR reads, giving one row per CDR3 protein. The sample includes about 620,000 distinct CDR3 sequences, about 20% seen only once; the top ten take more than 5.5%. The sequencing sample was made of peripheral blood. The receptors originated from a woman aged 18 to 35 with stable Graves' hyperthyroidism. Some clones in this sample may be carry-over from other donors' samples.

The table lists this clonotype with a few counts. The chain is built from TRBV19 and TRBJ2-7, with D possibly TRBD1 on 6 matching bases. The CDR3 length is 15 residues. V was pared by 5 bases and J by 2 bases, with 16 bases between. Germline loops: CDR1 LNHDA, CDR2 SQIVND (reference sequence). The CDR3 here is CASSSRGFGTYEQYF. The DNA of the CDR3 is TGTGCCAGTAGTTCAAGGGGGTTCGGGACCTACGAGCAGTACTTC. The full variable domain, rest sourced from reference TRBV19 and TRBJ2-7, is DGGITQSPKYLFRKEGQNVTLSCEQNLNHDAMYWYRQDPGQGLRLIYYSQIVNDFQKGDIAEGYSVSREKKESFPLTVTSAQKNPTAFYLCASSSRGFGTYEQYFGPGTRLTVT.

Many counts were recorded for this clonotype. The chain uses TRBV28 and TRBJ1-1; unclear D gene. In germline, CDR1 is MDHEN, CDR2 SYDVKM. Between the trimmed V and J ends, which lost 6 bases and 6 bases, there was a span of 11 bases. The CDR3 consists of 12 residues. CDR3: CASSTRWAEAFF. The CDR3 nucleotides are TGTGCCAGCAGCACTCGGTGGGCTGAAGCTTTCTTT.

This clonotype was seen only a few times. The chain combines TRBV6-1 with TRBJ2-7; possibly TRBD2 for D (6 bases). The CDR3 extends over 11 amino acids. Trimming took 10 bases from V and 3 from J, leaving 10 bases between them. Looked up from germline, CDR1 is MNHNS and CDR2 is SASEGT. CDR3 protein: CATIGSYEQYF. Here the CDR3 DNA reads TGTGCCACCATCGGGAGCTACGAGCAGTACTTC.

This clonotype was seen only a few times. The V call is TRBV28, the J call TRBJ2-2; D is perhaps TRBD2 (6 bases). The CDR3 extends over 12 amino acids. Germline CDR1 and CDR2: MDHEN and SYDVKM. Trimming left V 10 bases short and J 8 bases short, with 14 bases between. The CDR3 protein is CATFGGVGELFF. CDR3 DNA sequence: TGTGCCACCTTTGGAGGGGTGGGGGAGCTGTTTTTT.

This clonotype appeared many times. The V and J genes are TRBV11-2 and TRBJ2-7; 8 bases line up with TRBD2. This CDR3 contains 17 residues. With V trimmed by 0 bases and J by 7 bases, 14 bases remained unmatched. CDR1 SGHAT and CDR2 FQNNGV come from the germline V gene. The CDR3, as DNA: TGTGCCAGCAGCTTAGAAACAGGTCTAGCGGGTACATTTGAGCAGTACTTC. Amino acid sequence: CASSLETGLAGTFEQYF.

This clonotype was counted ten times or more. The rearrangement links TRBV20-1 to TRBJ1-1, with 7 bases matching TRBD1. The J segment lost 4 bases and the V segment lost 1 base, leaving 15 bases of the junction unmatched. CDR1 and CDR2 (germline): DFQATT, SNEGSKA (reference sequence). The CDR3 totals 17 residues. The CDR3 region has the DNA TGCAGTGCTAGAGCTCTTGAGAGGGGGCAACAGGGCACTGAAGCTTTCTTT. It encodes CSARALERGQQGTEAFF.

This clonotype was observed at least ten times. The chain carries TRBV20-1 and TRBJ2-7; D not resolved. Germline loops: CDR1 DFQATT, CDR2 SNEGSKA (reference sequence). Trimming shortened V by 0 bases and J by 3 bases, and 15 bases separated the two germline ends. This CDR3 comprises 15 residues. CDR3 protein: CSARDPGASDYEQYF. CDR3 bases: TGCAGTGCTAGAGATCCGGGCGCATCCGACTACGAGCAGTACTTC.

This clonotype occurred many times. The chain employs TRBV6-5 and TRBJ1-6; 12 positions match TRBD1. The CDR3 has 16 amino acids. V lost 3 bases to trimming and J lost 8 bases; unmatched junction nucleotides: 5. The germline V gene encodes CDR1 MNHEY and CDR2 SVGAGI. CDR3 residues: CASSYGTGGIDSPLHF. The DNA for the CDR3 is TGTGCCAGCAGTTATGGGACAGGGGGCATTGATTCACCCCTCCACTTT.

The chain is built from TRBV12-3 or TRBV12-4 and TRBJ2-4; possibly TRBD1 for D (5 bases). Trimming removed 8 bases at V and 7 bases at J, with 18 bases between. The CDR3 sequence is 14 residues long. CDR3 sequence reads: CASGLSEGVNIQYF. The CDR3 nucleotides read TGTGCCAGCGGCCTAAGTGAAGGGGTGAACATTCAGTACTTC.

The chain couples TRBV20-1 to TRBJ1-2, with 10 positions matching TRBD1. The CDR3 has 13 amino acids. Per the germline V gene, CDR1 is DFQATT and CDR2 is SNEGSKA (reference sequence). Trimming cost V 4 bases and J 2 bases; bases outside gene matches: 1. DNA for the CDR3: TGCAGTGCTACGGGACAGGGGAACTATGGCTACACCTTC. The encoded protein is CSATGQGNYGYTF.

This clonotype was seen repeatedly, ten times or more. The V and J genes are TRBV7-3 and TRBJ2-7; D uncertain. CDR1 SGHTA and CDR2 FQGTGA come from the germline V gene. This CDR3 comprises 15 residues. Trimming removed 2 bases at V and 2 bases at J, with 13 bases between. The CDR3 loop reads CASSLGPATTYEQYF. CDR3 DNA: TGTGCCAGCAGCTTAGGGCCGGCAACTACCTACGAGCAGTACTTC.

In its sample, this clonotype was seen many times. The chain carries TRBV7-2 and TRBJ1-1; D is uncertain. The germline V gene encodes CDR1 SGHTA and CDR2 FQGNSA. This CDR3 comprises 12 residues. V gave up 1 base and J gave up 4 bases, with 4 bases separating them. The CDR3 DNA reads TGTGCCAGCAGCTTAGTCATCACTGAAGCTTTCTTT. Translating it yields CASSLVITEAFF.